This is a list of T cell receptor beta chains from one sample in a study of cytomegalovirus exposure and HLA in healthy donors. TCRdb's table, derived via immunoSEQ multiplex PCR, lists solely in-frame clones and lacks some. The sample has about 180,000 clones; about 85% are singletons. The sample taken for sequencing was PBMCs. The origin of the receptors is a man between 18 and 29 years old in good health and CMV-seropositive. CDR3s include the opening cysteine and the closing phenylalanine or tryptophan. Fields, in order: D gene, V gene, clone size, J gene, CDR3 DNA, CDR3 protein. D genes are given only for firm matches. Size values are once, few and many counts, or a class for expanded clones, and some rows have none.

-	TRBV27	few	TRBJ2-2	TGTGCCAGCAGTTTACTGAACACCGGGGAGCTGTTTTTT	CASSLLNTGELFF
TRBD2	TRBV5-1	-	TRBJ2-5	TGCGCCAGCAGCTTGGCTAGCGGGGTTAGTTTAAAGGAGACCCAGTACTTC	CASSLASGVSLKETQYF
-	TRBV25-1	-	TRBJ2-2	TGTGCCAGCAGTGTAGGAGGCGCCGGGGAGCTGTTTTTT	CASSVGGAGELFF
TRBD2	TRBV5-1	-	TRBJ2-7	TGCGCCAGCAGCTTGTCACTAGCGGGAGCTGGCGAGCAGTACTTC	CASSLSLAGAGEQYF
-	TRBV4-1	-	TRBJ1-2	TGCGCCAGCAGCCCTATCGAGGCAGCTAACTATGGCTACACCTTC	CASSPIEAANYGYTF
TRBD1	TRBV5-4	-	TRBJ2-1	TGTGCCAGCAGCTCGGCCGGGACAGGGACGAATGAGCAGTTCTTC	CASSSAGTGTNEQFF
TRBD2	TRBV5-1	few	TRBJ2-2	TGCGCCAGCAGCACGGGACTAGCGGGAGGGCCGGCCGGGGAGCTGTTTTTT	CASSTGLAGGPAGELFF
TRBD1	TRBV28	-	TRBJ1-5	TGTGCCAGCAGTGTACCACAGGGGGACCAGCCCCAGCATTTT	CASSVPQGDQPQHF
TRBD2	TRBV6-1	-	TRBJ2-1	TGTGCCAGCAGTGATTGGCGGGAGGGCATCCATGAGCAGTTCTTC	CASSDWREGIHEQFF
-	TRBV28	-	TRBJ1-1	TGTGCCAGCCACCGGACAGAGAACACTGAAGCTTTCTTT	CASHRTENTEAFF
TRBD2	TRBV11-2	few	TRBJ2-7	TGTGCCAGCAGCTTAAGTGCCGGGGGGGCCTCCTACGAGCAGTACTTC	CASSLSAGGASYEQYF
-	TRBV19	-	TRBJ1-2	TGTGCCAGTAGAAACCCGACCGGGGTTGGCTACACCTTC	CASRNPTGVGYTF
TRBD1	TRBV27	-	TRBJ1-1	TGTGCCAGCTCTAGCAGGGGGAGGAGGAACACTGAAGCTTTCTTT	CASSSRGRRNTEAFF
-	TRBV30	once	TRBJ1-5	TGTGCCTGGAGTTTGGGCAGGGTCATCGGTCAGCCCCAGCATTTT	CAWSLGRVIGQPQHF
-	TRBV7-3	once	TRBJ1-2	TGTGCCAGCAGCTTAACGCGGGAGGGAAACTATGGCTACACCTTC	CASSLTREGNYGYTF
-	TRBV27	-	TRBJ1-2	TGTGCCAGCAGTTCGATCGGACAGATGGGCTATGGCTACACCTTC	CASSSIGQMGYGYTF
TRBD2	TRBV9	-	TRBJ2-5	TGTGCCAGCAGCGTAGCTTCTAGCGGGACGGAGACCCAGTACTTC	CASSVASSGTETQYF
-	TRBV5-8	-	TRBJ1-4	TGTGCCAGCATCCCGAATGAAAAACTGTTTTTT	CASIPNEKLFF
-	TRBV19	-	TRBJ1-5	TGTGCCAGTAATCCCTCCTGGGGAGAGCCCCAGCATTTT	CASNPSWGEPQHF
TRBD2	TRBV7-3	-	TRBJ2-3	TGTGCCAGCAGCTCACAACCGGGACTAGCGGGAGAGGGCACAGATACGCAGTATTTT	CASSSQPGLAGEGTDTQYF
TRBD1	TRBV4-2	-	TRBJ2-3	TGTGCCAGCAGCCAAGATAGGTCCGGGACAGGGGGCGAGAATACGCAGTATTTT	CASSQDRSGTGGENTQYF
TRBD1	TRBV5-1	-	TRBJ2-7	TGCGCCAGCAGCTTGGAAGGGACAGGGGTCAACGAGCAGTACTTC	CASSLEGTGVNEQYF
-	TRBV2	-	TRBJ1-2	TGTGCCAGCAGGGCCAAGGGCTACACCTTC	CASRAKGYTF
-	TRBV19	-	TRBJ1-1	TGTGCCAGTAGTATAGTCTTCTCCGGGAACACTGAAGCTTTCTTT	CASSIVFSGNTEAFF
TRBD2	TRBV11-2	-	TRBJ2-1	TGTGCCAGCAGCCCGAGCCATAGCGGGGGGGACTACAATGAGCAGTTCTTC	CASSPSHSGGDYNEQFF
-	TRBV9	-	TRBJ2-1	TGTGCCAGCAGCGTAGCTAGCGGACAGGGCTCCTACAATGAGCAGTTCTTC	CASSVASGQGSYNEQFF
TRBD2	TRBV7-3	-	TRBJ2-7	TGTGCCAGCAGCTGGGGACTAGCGGGATTGGACGAGCAGTACTTC	CASSWGLAGLDEQYF
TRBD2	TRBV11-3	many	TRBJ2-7	TGTGCCAGCAGCCCGGGACTAGCCGCATACGAGCAGTACTTC	CASSPGLAAYEQYF
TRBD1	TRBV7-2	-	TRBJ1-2	TGTGCCAGCAGCGTGGACAGGGAAGCTGGCTACACCTTC	CASSVDREAGYTF
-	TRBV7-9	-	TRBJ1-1	TGTGCCAGCAGCTCCCCGGCGGGGGAACACACTGAAGCTTTCTTT	CASSSPAGEHTEAFF
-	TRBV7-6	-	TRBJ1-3	TGTGCCAGCAGCCCAGGGGAGGGAAATGGAAACACCATATATTTT	CASSPGEGNGNTIYF